Listed below are T cell receptor beta chains from one sample, sequenced in a study of cytomegalovirus exposure and HLA in healthy donors. Produced via immunoSEQ multiplex PCR; TCRdb's table is partial and in-frame only. The sample has 150,000 to 200,000 clones, around 68% seen once. The sequenced sample consisted of PBMCs. Receptor source: a woman in her 40s in good health and CMV-seropositive. The CDR3 runs from the conserved cysteine through the conserved F or W. The D gene is left open where the match is weak. Size values are once, few and many counts, or a class for expanded clones, and some rows have none.

D	size	J	V	DNA	CDR3
TRBD1	NA	TRBJ2-7	TRBV28	TGTGCCAGCAGTCCCATCGCCTGGACAGGGTCCCACGAGCAGTACTTC	CASSPIAWTGSHEQYF
TRBD1	few	TRBJ2-7	TRBV7-9	TGTGCCAGCAGCAAGACAGGGGCCGAGCAGTACTTC	CASSKTGAEQYF
TRBD2	NA	TRBJ2-5	TRBV11-2	TGTGCCAGCCGGGGGAGGGCAGAGACCCAGTACTTC	CASRGRAETQYF
NA	NA	TRBJ1-1	TRBV7-2	TGTGCCAGCAGCCCCAACCAGGACACTGAAGCTTTCTTT	CASSPNQDTEAFF
NA	NA	TRBJ2-5	TRBV5-8	TGTGCCAGCAGCACCCGGGACAAGGGGGAGACCCAGTACTTC	CASSTRDKGETQYF
NA	NA	TRBJ2-5	TRBV18	TGTGCCAGCTCACCACGGGAGCAAGAGACCCAGTACTTC	CASSPREQETQYF
NA	NA	TRBJ1-2	TRBV5-1	TGCGCCAGCAGCTTGGATGGCGGCTCCGGCTACACCTTC	CASSLDGGSGYTF
NA	NA	TRBJ2-3	TRBV7-3	TGTGCCAGCAGCCGTGACTTCACAGATACGCAGTATTTT	CASSRDFTDTQYF
TRBD1	NA	TRBJ1-6	TRBV5-4	TGTGCCAGCAGCTTGAATGCGGACAGGGTCTCACCCCTCAACTTT	CASSLNADRVSPLNF
TRBD1	once	TRBJ1-1	TRBV4-1	TGCGCCAGCAGCCAGAGACAGGGGGCGCTGAGTGAAGCTTTCTTT	CASSQRQGALSEAFF
TRBD1	NA	TRBJ1-5	TRBV4-2	TGTGCCAGCAGCCAGGAGGCAGGGGGCCAGCCCCAGCATTTT	CASSQEAGGQPQHF
NA	NA	TRBJ2-7	TRBV28	NA	CASSSSGLAPYEQYF
NA	few	TRBJ2-7	TRBV5-1	TGCGCCAGCAGCCAGGAAGGTCCCTACGAGCAGTACTTC	CASSQEGPYEQYF
NA	NA	TRBJ2-3	TRBV7-9	TGTGCCAGCAGCCCCGCGGGTCGAGATACGCAGTATTTT	CASSPAGRDTQYF
TRBD1	NA	TRBJ1-1	TRBV5-8	TGTGCCAGCAGCAGGGACAGCATGAACACTGAAGCTTTCTTT	CASSRDSMNTEAFF
NA	NA	TRBJ2-5	TRBV27	TGTGCCAGCAGTTTTGTTGGAGGTCCGGGGACCCAGTACTTC	CASSFVGGPGTQYF
NA	NA	TRBJ1-5	TRBV7-2	TGTGCCAGCAGCTTAAGTGCGGCCAGCAATCAGCCCCAGCATTTT	CASSLSAASNQPQHF
TRBD1	few	TRBJ2-7	TRBV28	TGTGCCAGCAGTAGGACAGGGTCCTACGAGCAGTACTTC	CASSRTGSYEQYF
TRBD2	NA	TRBJ2-3	TRBV7-9	TGTGCCAGCAGCTACACGGGACTAGCGGGAGGCGGAGATACGCAGTATTTT	CASSYTGLAGGGDTQYF
TRBD2	NA	TRBJ2-7	TRBV19	TGTGCCAGTAGTATTGGACTAGCGGCTACCTACGAGCAGTACTTC	CASSIGLAATYEQYF
TRBD1	NA	TRBJ2-7	TRBV19	TGTGCCAGTAGTACGGGGACAGGGGGCTTCTACGAGCAGTACTTC	CASSTGTGGFYEQYF
TRBD1	NA	TRBJ2-7	TRBV28	TGTGCCAGCAGTCCTACAGGGGGCCGTGGTTACGAGCAGTACTTC	CASSPTGGRGYEQYF
NA	NA	TRBJ1-5	TRBV4-2	TGTGCCAGCAGCCAAGACTCCGGTCAGCCCCAGCATTTT	CASSQDSGQPQHF
TRBD1	once	TRBJ1-1	TRBV5-1	TGCGCCAGCAGCTTGCGTTCGACAGGGGGATTGAACACTGAAGCTTTCTTT	CASSLRSTGGLNTEAFF
NA	few	TRBJ1-3	TRBV4-3	TGCGCCAGCAGCCAAGACCAGGGGAGTCACACCATATATTTT	CASSQDQGSHTIYF
NA	NA	TRBJ1-1	TRBV28	TGTGCCAGCACCTCGTCTGCACGTGTGGAGACTGAAGCTTTCTTT	CASTSSARVETEAFF
NA	NA	TRBJ1-4	TRBV7-6	TGTGCCAGCAGCCCAGGGGTATCAACGGAAAAACTGTTTTTT	CASSPGVSTEKLFF
NA	NA	TRBJ1-1	TRBV5-1	TGCGCCAGCAGCTTGGTTCCCGGGTACGACACTGAAGCTTTCTTT	CASSLVPGYDTEAFF
NA	few	TRBJ1-1	TRBV7-9	TGTGCCAGCACCGAGGGGGTGGGTCAGGCTTTCTTT	CASTEGVGQAFF
NA	NA	TRBJ2-5	TRBV7-9	TGTTCCAGCAGTTCCCAGGGGGAGACCCAGTACTTC	CSSSSQGETQYF
TRBD1	few	TRBJ1-2	TRBV5-4	TGTGCCAGCAGCCAGACAGGGGGCGGATTAGAAGGCTACACCTTC	CASSQTGGGLEGYTF
TRBD2	once	TRBJ2-3	TRBV4-1	TGCGCCAGCAGCCAAGATTGGATGAGTAGCGGGGGCACAGATACGCAGTATTTT	CASSQDWMSSGGTDTQYF
NA	NA	TRBJ1-1	TRBV6-6	TGTGCCAGCAGTCGACAGTCCACTGAAGCTTTCTTT	CASSRQSTEAFF
TRBD1	once	TRBJ1-1	TRBV19	TGTGCCAGTAGTATTACAGGGGCGAACGAGGACACTGAAGCTTTCTTT	CASSITGANEDTEAFF
TRBD1	NA	TRBJ1-2	TRBV5-6	TGTGCCAGCAGCGTCACAGGGGGCGCCTATGGCTACACCTTC	CASSVTGGAYGYTF
NA	NA	TRBJ2-5	TRBV5-1	TGCGCCAGTAGCTTGACAGACCAAGAGACCCAGTACTTC	CASSLTDQETQYF
NA	NA	TRBJ1-1	TRBV25-1	TGTGCCAGCGACGGTGGGGGGAGGACTGAAGCTTTCTTT	CASDGGGRTEAFF
NA	NA	TRBJ1-3	TRBV6-1	TGTGCCAGCTCAACAGGAGGAAACACCATATATTTT	CASSTGGNTIYF
NA	NA	TRBJ2-1	TRBV25-1	TGTGCCAGCAGTGGCGGACTGCGGAGCTCCTACAATGAGCAGTTCTTC	CASSGGLRSSYNEQFF
NA	once	TRBJ2-1	TRBV7-3	TGTGCCAGCAGCCCACTAGGGACTTGTAACAATGAGCAGTTCTTC	CASSPLGTCNNEQFF
TRBD1	NA	TRBJ1-6	TRBV6-5	TGTGCCAGCAGTTACTCGTACAGGGGTGATTCACCCCTCAACTTT	CASSYSYRGDSPLNF
NA	few	TRBJ1-3	TRBV4-1	TGCGCCAGCAGCAACCGGACAGACTCTGGAAACACCATATATTTT	CASSNRTDSGNTIYF
TRBD1	NA	TRBJ1-2	TRBV6-5	TGTGCCAGCAGTTCCAGGGGGCGACAGTTGGATGGCTACACCTTC	CASSSRGRQLDGYTF
NA	NA	TRBJ2-3	TRBV7-2	TGTGCCAGCAGCTTAGGGGTGACTGTTAGCACAGATACGCAGTATTTT	CASSLGVTVSTDTQYF
TRBD1	NA	TRBJ1-2	TRBV5-1	TGCGCCAGCCAGACAGGGGGATCGGATGGCTACACCTTC	CASQTGGSDGYTF
NA	NA	TRBJ1-6	TRBV5-5	TGTGCCAGCAGCTTGGAGGGGGTGGGTTCTCGACCCCTCCACTTT	CASSLEGVGSRPLHF
TRBD1	NA	TRBJ1-4	TRBV6-6	TGTGCCAGCAGTTACGTCCGACAGGGGGGATTTGAAAAACTGTTTTTT	CASSYVRQGGFEKLFF
NA	few	TRBJ1-4	TRBV4-1	TGCGCCAGCAGCCCGAGGGGGGGCGGTAGGGAAAAACTGTTTTTT	CASSPRGGGREKLFF
TRBD1	NA	TRBJ1-1	TRBV11-2	TGTGCCAGCAGCTTTCCTCAGGGGGGCACTGAAGCTTTCTTT	CASSFPQGGTEAFF
NA	few	TRBJ1-4	TRBV5-1	TGCGCCAGCAGACTAAGCTCTAATGAAAAACTGTTTTTT	CASRLSSNEKLFF
NA	few	TRBJ2-3	TRBV29-1	TGCAGCGTTAAAGGGAGGCAGGCAGATACGCAGTATTTT	CSVKGRQADTQYF